Given below is one T cell receptor (beta chain) in context. Other DNA sequences in the same sample also yield this CDR3. J lost 2 bases, V lost 6 bases, and 2 bases had no gene match. The CDR3 spans 13 residues. From germline, CDR1 is KGHSH and CDR2 LQKENI. In the original workflow: Amplifying reference gene primers gave estimates of nucleated cell counts. Repertoires were generated with immunoSEQ multiplex PCR, while TCRdb's copy carries only in-frame clones and drops some. The DNA was the basis for D and trimming; V, J and clone size are from that table. This table holds around 300,000 clones, about nine tenths found once. These data originate in a study of blood T cell repertoires in COVID-19. Study as a whole: Sites in the United States, Italy and Spain provided acute and convalescent COVID-19 samples. The cDNA or gDNA used as material had been derived from T cells, B-cell-depleted T cells, or PBMCs.

The sample consisted of peripheral blood. This clonotype was sampled from a woman in her 30s with COVID-19, enrolled during active disease. The chain combines TRBV18 with TRBJ1-1, with 8 bases fitting TRBD1. CDR3 loop: CASSTGGNTEAFF. The CDR3 bases are TGTGCCAGCTCCACAGGGGGAAACACTGAAGCTTTCTTT.